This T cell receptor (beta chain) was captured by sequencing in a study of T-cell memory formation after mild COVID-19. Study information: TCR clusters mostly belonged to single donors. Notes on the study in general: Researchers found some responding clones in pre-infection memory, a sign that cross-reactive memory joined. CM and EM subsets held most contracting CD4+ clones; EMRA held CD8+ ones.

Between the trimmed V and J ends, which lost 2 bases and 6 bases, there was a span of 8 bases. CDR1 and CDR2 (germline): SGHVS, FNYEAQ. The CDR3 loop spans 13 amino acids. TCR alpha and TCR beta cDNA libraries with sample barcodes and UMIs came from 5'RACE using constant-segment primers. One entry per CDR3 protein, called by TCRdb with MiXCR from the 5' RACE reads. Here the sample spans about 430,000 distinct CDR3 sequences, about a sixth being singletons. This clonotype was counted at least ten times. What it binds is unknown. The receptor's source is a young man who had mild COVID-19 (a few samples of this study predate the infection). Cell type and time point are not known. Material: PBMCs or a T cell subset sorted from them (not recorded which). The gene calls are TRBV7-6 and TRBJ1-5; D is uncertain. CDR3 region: CASSLNQVQPQHF. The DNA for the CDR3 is TGTGCCAGCAGCTTAAATCAGGTTCAGCCCCAGCATTTT.